The 12 T cell receptor beta chains listed next were all sequenced from one sample in a study of blood T cell repertoires in COVID-19. Assay: immunoSEQ multiplex PCR; the TCRdb copy retains only in-frame clones and omits some. The data hold some 220,000 clones, with about 90% observed a single time. The sample was peripheral blood. The origin of the receptors is a man aged 25 to 40 with COVID-19, enrolled during active disease.

This rearrangement joins TRBV5-1 to TRBJ2-1, with 10 positions matching TRBD1. V lost 4 bases and J lost 7; bases outside the gene matches: 8. In germline, CDR1 is SGHRS, CDR2 YFSETQ. This CDR3 comprises 15 residues. The CDR3 is CASSTLTGGLNEQFF. The CDR3 nucleotides read TGCGCCAGCAGCACTTTGACAGGGGGCTTAAATGAGCAGTTCTTC.

The chain's CDR3 is CACRGQGGGTGELFF. Written as DNA, the CDR3 is TGTGCCTGTCGTGGACAGGGAGGAGGCACCGGGGAGCTGTTTTTT. The chain uses TRBV30 and TRBJ2-2; 8 bases are shared with TRBD1. Trimming at V came to 6 bases and at J to 4 bases, leaving 10 bases not matched to a gene. The CDR3 is 15 amino acids. The germline gives CDR1 GTSNPN, CDR2 SVGIG (reference sequence).

The chain uses TRBV3-1 (or the pseudogene TRBV3-2) and TRBJ2-5, with D maybe TRBD1 (5 bases). V shed 0 bases and J shed 5 bases, with 13 bases lying between them. The CDR3 covers 15 residues. CDR1 and CDR2 (germline): LGHDT, YNNKEL (reference sequence). The CDR3 here is CASSQDLGAWETQYF. The CDR3 bases are TGTGCCAGCAGCCAAGATCTTGGGGCGTGGGAGACCCAGTACTTC.

Points on this clone: The same CDR3 arises from other DNA sequences in this sample as well. The chain joins TRBV3-1 (or the pseudogene TRBV3-2) to TRBJ2-1; 7 positions agree with TRBD2. Germline lookup yields CDR1 LGHDT and CDR2 YNNKEL (reference sequence). The CDR3 contains 16 residues. The trim removed 3 bases at V and 0 bases at J, leaving 5 bases unmatched. CDR3: CASSHRRGSSYNEQFF. CDR3 coding DNA: TGTGCCAGCAGCCACCGGCGGGGGAGCTCCTACAATGAGCAGTTCTTC.

The CDR3 protein is CASGQGGQPQHF. CDR3 sequence (DNA): TGTGCCAGCGGACAGGGGGGTCAGCCCCAGCATTTT. This chain links TRBV19 with TRBJ1-5; 10 nucleotides align to TRBD1. CDR1 and CDR2 from the germline V gene are LNHDA and SQIVND (reference sequence). The CDR3 sequence is 12 residues long. V was pared by 9 bases and J by 6 bases, with 2 bases of the junction left unmatched.

J is TRBJ2-2 and V is TRBV3-1 (or the pseudogene TRBV3-2), with TRBD1 matching over 9 bases. The length of the CDR3 is 15 residues. V trimming: 4 bases; J trimming: 7 bases; junction bases outside the gene matches: 7. CDR1 is LGHDT and CDR2 is YNNKEL in the germline V gene (reference sequence). CDR3 amino acids: CASSRQGDLGGELFF. CDR3 DNA sequence: TGTGCCAGCAGCCGACAGGGGGATCTTGGCGGGGAGCTGTTTTTT.

V and J are TRBV4-1 and TRBJ2-7; tentative D call: TRBD2 (5 bases). Germline V CDR1 and CDR2: MGHRA, YSYEKL. CDR3 length: 13 amino acids. Trimming removed 4 bases at V and 0 bases at J, with 7 bases between. The CDR3: CASSPGSSYEQYF. CDR3 DNA sequence: TGCGCCAGCAGCCCGGGGAGCTCCTACGAGCAGTACTTC.

The gene calls are TRBV9 and TRBJ2-1; D possibly corresponds to TRBD1 (6 bases). The CDR3 spans 13 residues. Trimming left V 1 base short and J 9 bases short, with 11 bases between. CDR1 and CDR2 (germline): SGDLS, YYNGEE. The CDR3 spells CASSVYREGEQFF. For the CDR3, the DNA is TGTGCCAGCAGCGTATACAGGGAAGGTGAGCAGTTCTTC.

V and J are TRBV6-5 and TRBJ2-3; TRBD1 matches 7 bases. Germline-derived CDR1 and CDR2 are MNHEY and SVGAGI. The V segment lost 4 bases and the J segment 6 bases; nucleotides outside the gene matches: 4. The length of the CDR3 is 13 residues. DNA of the CDR3: TGTGCCAGCAGTTCTGACAGGGTGGATACGCAGTATTTT. Its protein is CASSSDRVDTQYF.

This sequence joins TRBV27 and TRBJ2-1; D might be TRBD1 (5 bases). The CDR3 extends over 12 amino acids. Germline V gives CDR1 MNHEY, CDR2 SMNVEV (reference sequence). The germline V and J ends were trimmed by 4 bases and 8 bases, with 9 bases remaining between them. For the CDR3, the DNA is TGTGCCAGCAGTTCCAGGGTCCATGAGCAGTTCTTC. Protein: CASSSRVHEQFF.

The gene calls are TRBV7-9 and TRBJ1-6, with D possibly being TRBD1 (6 bases). V was shortened by 6 bases and J by 5 bases, with 14 bases between the two germline ends. The germline V gene encodes CDR1 SEHNR and CDR2 FQNEAQ (reference sequence). The CDR3 has 15 residues. CDR3 sequence (DNA): TGTGCCAGCAGGCCCCGGGACACTAATAATTCACCCCTCCACTTT. Protein product: CASRPRDTNNSPLHF.

V usage is TRBV10-1 and J usage is TRBJ2-1; TRBD1 aligns across 10 bases. There are 15 residues in the CDR3. Germline CDR1 reads WNHNN; CDR2 reads SYGVQD (reference sequence). Trimming removed 5 bases from V and 3 bases from J; junction bases left unmatched: 4. The chain's CDR3 is CASSPRTGGYNEQFF. In nucleotides, the CDR3 is TGCGCCAGCAGTCCTCGGACAGGGGGCTACAATGAGCAGTTCTTC.